Here is one T cell receptor (beta chain) with its context. Its antigen is undetermined. In TCRdb, the reads were re-called with MiXCR into one record per CDR3 protein. This sample has 9,700 or so distinct CDR3 sequences; about 25% occur once, and the top ten carry 7.5% to 9%. This sample was included in a study of liver allograft versus peripheral blood T cells. Study as a whole: Transplanted-liver T cell receptor repertoires were compared with recipients' peripheral blood repertoires. General study points: Reportedly, the T cell receptor repertoires inside liver allografts were not the same as those in peripheral blood.

The germline gives CDR1 DFQATT, CDR2 SNEGSKA (reference sequence). The germline V and J ends were trimmed by 6 bases and 5 bases, with 16 bases remaining between them. The CDR3 contains 13 residues. The chain uses TRBV20-1 and TRBJ1-1, with D perhaps matching TRBD1 (6 bases). The sequence came from a human patient who had a liver transplant. Part of the T cell pool may stem from the graft donor. The CDR3 region is CSAFQGSDTEAFF. DNA of the CDR3: TGCAGTGCCTTCCAGGGGAGCGATACTGAAGCTTTCTTT.